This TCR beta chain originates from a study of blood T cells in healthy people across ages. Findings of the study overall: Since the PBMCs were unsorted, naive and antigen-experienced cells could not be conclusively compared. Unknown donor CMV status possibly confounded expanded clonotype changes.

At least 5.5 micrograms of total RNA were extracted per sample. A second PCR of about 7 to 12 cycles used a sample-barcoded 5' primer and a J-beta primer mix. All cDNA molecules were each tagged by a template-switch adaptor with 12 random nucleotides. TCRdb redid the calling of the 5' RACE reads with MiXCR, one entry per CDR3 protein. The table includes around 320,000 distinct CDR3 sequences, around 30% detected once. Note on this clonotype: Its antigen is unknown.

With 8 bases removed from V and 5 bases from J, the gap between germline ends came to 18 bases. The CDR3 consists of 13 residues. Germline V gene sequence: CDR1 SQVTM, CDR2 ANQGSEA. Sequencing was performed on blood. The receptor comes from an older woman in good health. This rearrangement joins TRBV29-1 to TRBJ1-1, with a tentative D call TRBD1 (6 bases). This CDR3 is CSLYAGVSTEAFF. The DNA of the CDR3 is TGCAGCCTCTACGCAGGGGTCAGTACTGAAGCTTTCTTT.